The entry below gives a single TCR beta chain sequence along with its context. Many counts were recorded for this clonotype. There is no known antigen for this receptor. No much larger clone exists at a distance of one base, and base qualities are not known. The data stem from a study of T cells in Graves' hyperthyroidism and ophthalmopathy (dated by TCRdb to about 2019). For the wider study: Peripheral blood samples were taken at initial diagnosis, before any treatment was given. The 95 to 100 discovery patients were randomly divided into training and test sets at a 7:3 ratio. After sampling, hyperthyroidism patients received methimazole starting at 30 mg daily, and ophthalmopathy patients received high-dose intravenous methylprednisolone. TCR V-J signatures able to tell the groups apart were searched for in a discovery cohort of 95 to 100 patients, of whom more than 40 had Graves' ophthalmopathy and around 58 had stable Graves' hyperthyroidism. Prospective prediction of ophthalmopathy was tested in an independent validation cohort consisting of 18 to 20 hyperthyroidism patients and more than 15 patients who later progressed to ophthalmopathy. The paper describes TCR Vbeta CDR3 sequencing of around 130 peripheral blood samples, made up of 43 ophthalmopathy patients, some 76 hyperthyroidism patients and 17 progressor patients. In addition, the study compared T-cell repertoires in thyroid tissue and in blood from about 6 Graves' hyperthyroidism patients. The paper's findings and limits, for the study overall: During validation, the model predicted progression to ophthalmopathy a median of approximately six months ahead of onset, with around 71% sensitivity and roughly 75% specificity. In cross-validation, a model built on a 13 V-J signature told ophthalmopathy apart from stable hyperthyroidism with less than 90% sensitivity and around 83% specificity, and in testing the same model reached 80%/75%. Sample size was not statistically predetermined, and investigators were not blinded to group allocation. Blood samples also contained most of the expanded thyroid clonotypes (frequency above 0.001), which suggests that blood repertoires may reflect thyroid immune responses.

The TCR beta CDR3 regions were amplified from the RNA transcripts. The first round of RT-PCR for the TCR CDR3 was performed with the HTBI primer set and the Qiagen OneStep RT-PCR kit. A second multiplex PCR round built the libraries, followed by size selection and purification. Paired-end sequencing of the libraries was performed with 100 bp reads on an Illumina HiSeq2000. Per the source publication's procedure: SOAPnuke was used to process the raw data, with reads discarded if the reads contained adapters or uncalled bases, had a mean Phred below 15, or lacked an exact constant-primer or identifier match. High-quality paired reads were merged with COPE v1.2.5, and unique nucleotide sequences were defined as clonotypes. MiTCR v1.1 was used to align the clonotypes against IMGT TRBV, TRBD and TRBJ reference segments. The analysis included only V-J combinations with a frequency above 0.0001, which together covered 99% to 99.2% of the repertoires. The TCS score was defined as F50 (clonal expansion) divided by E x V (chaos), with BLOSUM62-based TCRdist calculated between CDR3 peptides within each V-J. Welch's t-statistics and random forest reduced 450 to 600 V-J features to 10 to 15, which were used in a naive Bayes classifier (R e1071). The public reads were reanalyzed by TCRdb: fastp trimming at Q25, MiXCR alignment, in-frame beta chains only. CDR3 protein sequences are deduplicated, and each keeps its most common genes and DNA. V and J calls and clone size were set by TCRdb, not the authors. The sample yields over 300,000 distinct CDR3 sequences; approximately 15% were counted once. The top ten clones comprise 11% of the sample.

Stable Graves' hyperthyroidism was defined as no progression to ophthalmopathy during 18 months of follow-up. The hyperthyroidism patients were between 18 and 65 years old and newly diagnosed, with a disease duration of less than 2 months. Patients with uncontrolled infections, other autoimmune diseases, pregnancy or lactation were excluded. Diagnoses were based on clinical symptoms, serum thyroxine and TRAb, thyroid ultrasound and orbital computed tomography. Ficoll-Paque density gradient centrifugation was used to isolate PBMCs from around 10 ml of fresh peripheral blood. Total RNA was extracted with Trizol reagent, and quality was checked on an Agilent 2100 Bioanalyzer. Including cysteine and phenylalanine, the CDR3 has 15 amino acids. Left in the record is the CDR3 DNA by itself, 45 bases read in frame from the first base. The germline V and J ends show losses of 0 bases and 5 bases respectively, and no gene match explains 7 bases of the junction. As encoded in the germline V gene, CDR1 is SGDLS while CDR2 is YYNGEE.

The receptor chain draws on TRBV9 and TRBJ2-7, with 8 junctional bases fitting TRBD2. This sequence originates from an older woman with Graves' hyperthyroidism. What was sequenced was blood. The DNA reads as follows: TGTGCCAGCAGCGTAGTACTAGCGGAGCTTCACGAGCAGTACTTC. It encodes CASSVVLAELHEQYF.